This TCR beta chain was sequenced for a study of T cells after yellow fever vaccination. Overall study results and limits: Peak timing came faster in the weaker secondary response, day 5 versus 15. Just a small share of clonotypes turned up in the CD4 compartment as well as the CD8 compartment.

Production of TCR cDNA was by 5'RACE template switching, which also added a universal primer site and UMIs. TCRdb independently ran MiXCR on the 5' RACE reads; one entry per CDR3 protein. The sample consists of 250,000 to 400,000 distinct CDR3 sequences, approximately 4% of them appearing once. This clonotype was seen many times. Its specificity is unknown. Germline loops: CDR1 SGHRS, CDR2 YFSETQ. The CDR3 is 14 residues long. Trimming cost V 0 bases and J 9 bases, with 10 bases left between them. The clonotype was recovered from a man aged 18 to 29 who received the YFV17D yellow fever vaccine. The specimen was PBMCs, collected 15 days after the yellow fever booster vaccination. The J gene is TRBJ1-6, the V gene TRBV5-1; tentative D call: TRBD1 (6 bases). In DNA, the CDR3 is TGCGCCAGCAGCTTGGCCCAGGGGAGTTCACCCCTCCACTTT. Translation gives CASSLAQGSSPLHF.